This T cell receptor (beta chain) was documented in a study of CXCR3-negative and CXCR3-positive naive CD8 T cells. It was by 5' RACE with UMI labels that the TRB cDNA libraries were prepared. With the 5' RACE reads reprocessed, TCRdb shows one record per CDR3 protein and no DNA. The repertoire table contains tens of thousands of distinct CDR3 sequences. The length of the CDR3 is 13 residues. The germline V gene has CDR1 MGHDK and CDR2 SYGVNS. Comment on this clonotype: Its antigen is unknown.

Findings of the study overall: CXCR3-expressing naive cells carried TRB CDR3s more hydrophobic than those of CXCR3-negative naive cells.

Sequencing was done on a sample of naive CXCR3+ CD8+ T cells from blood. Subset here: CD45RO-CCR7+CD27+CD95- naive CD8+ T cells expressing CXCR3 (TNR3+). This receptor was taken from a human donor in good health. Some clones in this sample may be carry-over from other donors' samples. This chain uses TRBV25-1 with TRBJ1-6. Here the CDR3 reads CASSDSYNSPLHF.